Reported below is one T cell receptor (beta chain). Its antigen is still unknown. Among the donors, all were Caucasian adults who lived in Nashville, Tennessee. These data are taken from a study of shared clonotypes between healthy human individuals. Study at large: CD4 naive and memory got three plates each, CD8 naive two, CD8 memory one. Broader study findings: Estimated richness was generally greater in naive than memory subsets.

The CDR3 covers 14 residues. CDR1 is MDHEN and CDR2 is SYDVKM in the germline V gene. V lost 7 bases and J 8 bases, leaving 20 bases between the germline ends. TCRdb's table, derived via immunoSEQ multiplex PCR, lists solely in-frame clones and lacks some. The sample holds 1.4 million or so clones, around 98.5% seen once. The sequenced material came from naive CD4+ T cells sorted from blood. As for subset: CD45RA+ positively selected. The TCR comes from a man aged 30-40 years in good health. The chain links TRBV28 to TRBJ1-2; D is perhaps TRBD1 (5 bases). CDR3 DNA: TGTGCCAGCATAACCCTCCAGGGTCGCTTCGGCTACACCTTC. This gives the protein CASITLQGRFGYTF.